The T cell receptor (beta chain) under discussion was sequenced for a study of cytomegalovirus exposure and HLA in healthy donors (dated by TCRdb to 2017 to 2019). About the investigation overall: An earlier analysis of approximately 640 of the donors reported roughly 300 Gb of sequence data and approximately 110 million unique TCR beta sequences from about 179 million T cells. Besides the first cohort of 500 to 700 subjects, a separate validation cohort made up of over 100 different subjects was used. Because of strong linkage in the cohort, 5 or 6 DR-DQ haplotypes were treated as single units for association and clustering. Every repertoire in the discovery cohort had been generated on one and the same sequencing platform. The study was designed to test whether signatures of past pathogen exposure could be identified by cataloging public T cell receptors. Typing coverage differed by locus: A, B, C, DRB1 and DQB1 were typed in roughly 629-640 donors, DQA1 in roughly 500, DPA1 in some 600, and DPB1 in 472. Donor age, sex, ethnicity and CMV serostatus were collected together with the repertoire data. In a later genetic analysis, genome-wide SNP genotypes for 398 of the 666 donors were used, and that subset was treated as a discovery cohort. A later analysis re-examined previously published TCR beta repertoires from several hundred donors and added high-resolution HLA genotyping to investigate patterns of TCR occurrence. High-throughput TCR immunosequencing, statistical association of individual TCRs with disease status, and machine learning were combined to predict cytomegalovirus infection status. On average, 235,054 unique TCR beta nucleotide sequences were sequenced per donor among about 400 genotyped donors of the cohort, with 15% to 20% of those sequences being non-productive. Approximately 300 gigabases of sequencing data and tens of millions of unique TCR sequences were included in an early release covering 550 to 650 HLA-typed donors. Class I and class II HLA loci were covered by the typing at four-digit resolution. Among the roughly 400 genotyped donors, around 81% belonged to the genetic ancestry cluster associated with self-reported Caucasian donors. The T cell repertoires of under 750 subjects were profiled by immunosequencing and related to cytomegalovirus serostatus. An earlier analysis of approximately 500 of the donors applied high-throughput TCR beta sequencing to assess whether each TCR beta V gene segment acted as functional or pseudogenic. Rather than drawing on any new phenotypic data, the later analysis identified candidate immune exposures from TCR beta sequences and the way those sequences occurred across donors. What the authors observed across the whole study: Because some donors lacked HLA typing at each locus, the association tests relied only on the typed subset. A further reported finding was that TCR beta sequences accurately predicted the HLA-A and HLA-B alleles for most subjects in the first cohort. The study gave a list of some 150 TCR beta chains associated with cytomegalovirus. According to the authors, the approach could potentially be generalized to other disease states and immunological phenotypes. While some public TCRs were present in many individuals, most TCR sequences turned up only very rarely across donors. Some IMGT-functional V segments, including TRBV6-2 and TRBV6-3, could not be told apart with the 87-base-pair reads, so those segments were excluded. Assigning TCR associations to individual alleles was difficult when HLA alleles, especially DR and DQ, strongly co-occurred. A later analysis reported that several top co-occurrence clusters appeared linked to parvovirus B19, influenza, CMV and Epstein-Barr virus. Linkage disequilibrium might explain the correlated functional status among segregating V segments, but an unknown experimental factor could not be ruled out. A few of the identified cytomegalovirus-associated TCR beta chains were confirmed in vitro to be specific for cytomegalovirus antigens. Sequencing depth was assumed to be roughly uniform across donors in the presence/absence analyses, though that assumption may not hold. For the cohort, immune exposure information was limited to CMV serostatus. Because counts were too low, around 18 rarely observed V segments, including chromosome 9 orphons, were left out of the earlier analysis of roughly 600 of the donors. In a later analysis, most CMV-associated TCR beta chains were found to appear HLA-restricted, with HLA associations seemingly driven largely by CMV exposure. The classifier was reported to diagnose cytomegalovirus status with high specificity and sensitivity in both the original cohort and the validation cohort. The cohort was sequenced for TCR beta chains only, and without alpha or paired-chain data the features that could be detected were limited. Compared with equally common non-associated chains, HLA-associated TCR beta chains in a later analysis were more clonally expanded and had lower generation probabilities. In a later genetic analysis, a missense DCLRE1C variant was associated with V-gene and J-gene trimming of TCR beta chains, and the association was replicated in an independent cohort. In an earlier analysis of more than 500 of the donors, most TCR beta V segments appeared in productive rearrangements about 90% or about 30% of the time, broadly matching IMGT annotations. A cluster of highly shared sequence variants was judged likely to represent a technical artifact of the sequencing pipeline. In a later analysis, some 18,000 TCR beta sequences were associated with specific HLA alleles at a false discovery rate of 0.05. According to a later analysis, TCR association rates differed among HLA loci, with DRB1 alleles showing the most associated TCRs and HLA-C alleles showing the fewest. Compared with the approximately 710-donor mean, donors in an Asian-associated ancestry cluster had fewer N-insertions in productive TCRs, according to a later genetic analysis.

The cohort was made up of about 670 healthy bone marrow donors. Cohort members were all nominally healthy when sampled, although unrecorded immune exposures were likely present. The donor tested CMV seronegative, placing the donor among the approximately 360 seronegative members of the cohort. A peripheral blood sample was collected from each donor, and TCR beta sequencing was performed on peripheral blood mononuclear cells. Genomic DNA extraction from the blood cell samples was performed with the Qiagen DNeasy Blood Extraction Kit. A word on this clone: Its recognized antigen is unknown. The record has no base qualities; no much larger clone is one base away.

Sequences MNHEY (CDR1) and SVGAGI (CDR2) are obtained from the germline V gene. The CDR3 goes from the cysteine to the phenylalanine over 16 residues. The retained sequence is limited to the CDR3, 48 bases, with the frame set at the first base. Trimming removed 1 base from V and 8 bases from J; the gene matches leave 6 bases unexplained. Library preparation was by the immunoSEQ multiplex PCR assay. The multiplex PCR relied on a mix of 60 forward primers for TCR Vbeta segments and 13 reverse primers for TCR Jbeta segments. Amplification of the CDR3 region of rearranged TCR beta genes was performed with a multiplex PCR assay on genomic DNA. The Illumina HiSeq System was used to sequence the amplified TCR beta libraries as 87-base-pair reads. As for how the authors treated the data: Across the 500 to 700 repertoires, a later analysis counted approximately 83 million unique TCR beta chains, some 11 million of which were shared by at least two donors. Raw reads were error-corrected and collapsed into unique sequences with a nearest-neighbor algorithm that merged closely related sequences to remove PCR and sequencing errors. Alignment of CDR3 sequences to IMGT reference sequences was used to assign V, D and J gene segments. For a sequence to be retained, at least a six-nucleotide match to both a V gene segment and a J gene segment was required. Rearrangements were called productive when the CDR3 lacked stop codons and stayed in frame with V and J; all others were non-productive. CDR3 was defined according to IMGT convention as the region running from the second conserved V-encoded cysteine to the conserved J-encoded phenylalanine. In an earlier analysis of some 550 of the donors, sequences lacking an unambiguous match to a single V gene segment were excluded. In an earlier analysis of 450 to 750 of the donors, a V segment was called functional when productive rearrangements were above 56.7%, and segregating when the standard deviation between donors exceeded 5%. A statistical classification framework was built for diagnosing cytomegalovirus status from the catalog of TCR beta chain sequences. V and J gene assignment, in a later analysis, came from comparing TCR nucleotide sequences with IMGT/GENE-DB human TR gene sequences. A later analysis assigned CDR3 sequences and most-parsimonious VDJ recombination scenarios with the TCRdist pipeline. In a later analysis, each TCR beta chain was defined by its CDR3 amino acid sequence together with its V-gene family, and reads without a unique V-gene family were excluded. A later analysis removed 500 to 650 highly shared, low-generation-probability nucleotide sequences to deal with suspected cross-contamination and a sequencing artifact. A later analysis calculated a clonal expansion index for each public chain from normalized within-repertoire ranks of inferred template counts. A later analysis computed generation probabilities with a VDJ recombination model fitted to out-of-frame rearrangements, and checked the results against IGoR. In a later analysis, hypergeometric tests were used to score TCR-TCR, TCR-HLA and TCR-CMV co-occurrence, with a repertoire-size bias correction applied to TCR pairs. A later analysis estimated false discovery rates by permuting HLA or CMV assignments 20 times. In a later analysis, co-occurring TCRs were grouped using DBSCAN, with TCRdist sequence similarity added in when clustering inside HLA-allele-positive subsets. Repertoires with fewer than 30,000 or more than 120,000 public chains, plus five repertoires with anomalous nucleotide sharing, were excluded from co-occurrence clustering. The source is immuneACCESS, and TCRdb retained only in-frame sequences with V and J called. Part of the clones is not carried over; for the studies checked, unresolved V genes explain less than half of this, and the remainder is unexplained. The D gene and trimming were derived from the DNA, and the V and J assignments and clone size from that table. This sample has roughly 140,000 clones in its table, and less than 90% of those were observed once. Of the sample, about 2.5% falls within the top ten clones.

Material for sequencing was PBMCs. The clonotype comes from a boy aged 2 to 10 in good health and CMV-seronegative. The chain joins TRBV6-5 to TRBJ1-4; 11 bases in the junction line up with TRBD1. The DNA reads as follows: TGTGCCAGCAGTTACTTGCCGGGACAGGGGGAGGAAAAACTGTTTTTT. This yields the protein CASSYLPGQGEEKLFF.